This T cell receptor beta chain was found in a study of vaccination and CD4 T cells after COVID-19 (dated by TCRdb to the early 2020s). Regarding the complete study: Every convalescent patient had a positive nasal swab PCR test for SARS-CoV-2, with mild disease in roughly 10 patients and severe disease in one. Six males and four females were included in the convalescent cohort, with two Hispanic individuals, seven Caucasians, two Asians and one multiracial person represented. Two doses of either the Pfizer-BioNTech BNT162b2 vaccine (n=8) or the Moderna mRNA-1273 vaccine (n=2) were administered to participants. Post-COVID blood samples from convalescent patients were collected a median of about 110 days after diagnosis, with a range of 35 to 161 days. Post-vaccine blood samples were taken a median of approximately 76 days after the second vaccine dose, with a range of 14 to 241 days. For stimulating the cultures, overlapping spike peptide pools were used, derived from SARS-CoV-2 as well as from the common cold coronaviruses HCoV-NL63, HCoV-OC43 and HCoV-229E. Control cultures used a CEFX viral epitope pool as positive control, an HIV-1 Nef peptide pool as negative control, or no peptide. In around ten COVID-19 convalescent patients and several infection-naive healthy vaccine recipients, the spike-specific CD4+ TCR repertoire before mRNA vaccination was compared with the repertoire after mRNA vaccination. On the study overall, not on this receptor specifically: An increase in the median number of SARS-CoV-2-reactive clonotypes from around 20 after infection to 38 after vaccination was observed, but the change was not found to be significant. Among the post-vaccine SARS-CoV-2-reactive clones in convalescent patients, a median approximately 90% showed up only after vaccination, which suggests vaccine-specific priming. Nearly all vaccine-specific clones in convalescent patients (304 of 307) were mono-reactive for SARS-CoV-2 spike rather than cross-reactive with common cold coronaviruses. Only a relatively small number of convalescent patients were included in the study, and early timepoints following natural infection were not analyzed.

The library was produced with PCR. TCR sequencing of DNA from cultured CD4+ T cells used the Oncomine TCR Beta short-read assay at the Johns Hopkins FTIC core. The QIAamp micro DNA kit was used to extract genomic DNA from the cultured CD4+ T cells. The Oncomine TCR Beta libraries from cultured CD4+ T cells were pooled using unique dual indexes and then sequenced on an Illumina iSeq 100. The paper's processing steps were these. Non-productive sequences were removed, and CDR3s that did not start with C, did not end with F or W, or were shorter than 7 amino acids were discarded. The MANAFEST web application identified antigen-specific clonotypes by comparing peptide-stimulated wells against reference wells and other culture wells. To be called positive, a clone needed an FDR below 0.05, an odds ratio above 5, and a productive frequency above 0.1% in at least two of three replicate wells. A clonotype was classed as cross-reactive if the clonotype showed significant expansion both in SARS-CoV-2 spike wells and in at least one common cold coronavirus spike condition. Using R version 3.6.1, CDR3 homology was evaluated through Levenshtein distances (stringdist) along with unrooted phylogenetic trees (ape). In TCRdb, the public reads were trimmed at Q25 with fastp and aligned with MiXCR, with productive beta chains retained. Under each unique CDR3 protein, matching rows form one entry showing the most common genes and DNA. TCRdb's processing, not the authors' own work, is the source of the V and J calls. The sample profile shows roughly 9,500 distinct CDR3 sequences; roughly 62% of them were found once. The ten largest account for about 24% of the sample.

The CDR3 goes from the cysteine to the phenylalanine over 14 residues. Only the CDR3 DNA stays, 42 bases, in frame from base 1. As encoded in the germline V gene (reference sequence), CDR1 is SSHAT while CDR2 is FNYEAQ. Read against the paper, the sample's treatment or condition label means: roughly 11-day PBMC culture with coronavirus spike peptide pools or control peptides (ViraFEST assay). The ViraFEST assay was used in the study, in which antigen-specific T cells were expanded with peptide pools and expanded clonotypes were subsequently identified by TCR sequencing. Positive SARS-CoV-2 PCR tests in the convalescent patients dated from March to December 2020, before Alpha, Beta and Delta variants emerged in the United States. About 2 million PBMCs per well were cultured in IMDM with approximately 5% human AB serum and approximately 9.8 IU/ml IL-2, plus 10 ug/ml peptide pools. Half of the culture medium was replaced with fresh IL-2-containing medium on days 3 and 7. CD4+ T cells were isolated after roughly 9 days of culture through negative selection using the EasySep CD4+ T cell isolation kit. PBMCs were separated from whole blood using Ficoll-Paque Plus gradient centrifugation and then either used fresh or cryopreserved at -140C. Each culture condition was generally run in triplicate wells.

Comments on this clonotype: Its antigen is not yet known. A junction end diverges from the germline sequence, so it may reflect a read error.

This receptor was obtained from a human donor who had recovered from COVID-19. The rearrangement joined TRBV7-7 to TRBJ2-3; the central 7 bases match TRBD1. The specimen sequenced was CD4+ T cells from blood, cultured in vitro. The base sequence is TGTGCTAGCAGCCGCACAGGGGTCACAGATACGCAGTATTTT. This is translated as CASSRTGVTDTQYF.